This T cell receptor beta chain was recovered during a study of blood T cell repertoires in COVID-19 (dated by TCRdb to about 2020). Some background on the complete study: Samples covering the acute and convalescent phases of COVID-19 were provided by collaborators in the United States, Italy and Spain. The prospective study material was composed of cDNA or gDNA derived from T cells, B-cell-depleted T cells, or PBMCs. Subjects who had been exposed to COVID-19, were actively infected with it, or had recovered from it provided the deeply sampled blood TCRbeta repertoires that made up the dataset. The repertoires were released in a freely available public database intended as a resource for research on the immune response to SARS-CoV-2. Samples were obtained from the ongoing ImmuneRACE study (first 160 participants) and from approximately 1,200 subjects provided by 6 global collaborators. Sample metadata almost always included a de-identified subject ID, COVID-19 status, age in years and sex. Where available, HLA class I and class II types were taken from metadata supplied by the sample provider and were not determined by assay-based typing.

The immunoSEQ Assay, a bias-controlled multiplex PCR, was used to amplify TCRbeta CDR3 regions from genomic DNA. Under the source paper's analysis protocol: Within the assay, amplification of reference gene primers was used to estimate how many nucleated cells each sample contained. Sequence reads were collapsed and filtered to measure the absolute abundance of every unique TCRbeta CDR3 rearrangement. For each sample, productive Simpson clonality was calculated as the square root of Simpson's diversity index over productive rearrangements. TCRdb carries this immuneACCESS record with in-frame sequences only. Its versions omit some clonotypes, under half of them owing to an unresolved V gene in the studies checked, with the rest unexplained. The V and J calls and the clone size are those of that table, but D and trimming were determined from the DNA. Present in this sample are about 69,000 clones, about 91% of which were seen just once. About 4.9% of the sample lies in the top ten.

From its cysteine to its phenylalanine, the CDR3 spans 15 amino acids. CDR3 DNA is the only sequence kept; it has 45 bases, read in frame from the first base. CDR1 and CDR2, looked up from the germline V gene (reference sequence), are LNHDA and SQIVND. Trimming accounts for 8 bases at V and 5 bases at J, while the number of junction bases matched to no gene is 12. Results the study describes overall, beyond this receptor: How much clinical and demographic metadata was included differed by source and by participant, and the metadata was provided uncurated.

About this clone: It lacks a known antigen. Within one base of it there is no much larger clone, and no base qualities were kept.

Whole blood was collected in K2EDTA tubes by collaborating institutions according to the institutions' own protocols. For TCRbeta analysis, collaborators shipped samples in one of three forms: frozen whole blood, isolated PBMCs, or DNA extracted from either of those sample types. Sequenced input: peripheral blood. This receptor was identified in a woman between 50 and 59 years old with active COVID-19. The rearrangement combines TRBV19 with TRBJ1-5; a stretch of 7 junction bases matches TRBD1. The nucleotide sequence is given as TGTGCCAGTTCCTCGTCAGGGGGAACTTATCAGCCCCAGCATTTT. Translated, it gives CASSSSGGTYQPQHF.